These 5 T cell receptor beta chains came from one sample sequenced in a study of PD-1 blockade in classical Hodgkin lymphoma. The table came from immunoSEQ multiplex PCR; TCRdb's copy has only in-frame clones and leaves some out. The sample has fewer than 30,000 clones; around 80% are singletons. Time point in this sample: cycle 4 day 1 (C4D1), after less than seven weeks of nivolumab. Every patient experienced relapse after autologous stem cell transplantation, and brentuximab vedotin exposure varied. Purification of CD4+ T cells from thawed PBMCs was performed via magnetic negative selection. Here the sequenced sample was CD4+ T cells from blood, taken before the fourth cycle of nivolumab. These receptors came from a human donor with classical Hodgkin lymphoma.

The chain combines TRBV7-9 with TRBJ1-5; D is undetermined. The germline CDR1 and CDR2 sequences are SEHNR and FQNEAQ (reference sequence). There are 13 residues in the CDR3. Trimming left V 3 bases short and J 6 bases short, with 9 bases between. CDR3: CASSFAWGQPQHF. Here the CDR3 DNA reads TGTGCCAGCAGCTTTGCCTGGGGTCAGCCCCAGCATTTT.

V gene TRBV6-5 combines with J gene TRBJ2-7, with D tentatively TRBD2 (7 bases). CDR1 and CDR2 from the germline V gene are MNHEY and SVGAGI. The length of the CDR3 is 14 residues. Trimming took off 4 bases at V and 4 bases at J, with 14 bases between the two ends. CDR3 nucleotides: TGTGCCAGCAGTTGGGGGGGGGCTGGTTACGAGCAGTACTTC. Residues: CASSWGGAGYEQYF.

The V gene is TRBV7-8, the J gene TRBJ1-6, with 9 bases identical to TRBD1. This CDR3 is built from 17 residues. Per germline, CDR1 SGHVS and CDR2 FQNEAQ. The V segment lost 8 bases and the J segment 1 base; nucleotides outside the gene matches: 9. The DNA of the CDR3 is TGTGCCAGCGGGACCGGACAGGGGCAATCCTATAATTCACCCCTCCACTTT. This encodes CASGTGQGQSYNSPLHF. The whole variable domain, filled in from reference TRBV7-8 and TRBJ1-6, reads GAGVSQSPRYKVAKRGQDVALRCDPISGHVSLFWYQQALGQGPEFLTYFQNEAQLDKSGLPSDRFFAERPEGSVSTLKIQRTQQEDSAVYLCASGTGQGQSYNSPLHFGNGTRLTVT.

The J gene is TRBJ2-2, the V gene TRBV5-1; D remains unclear. V was trimmed by 0 bases and J by 0 bases, leaving 9 bases between them. Germline V CDR1 and CDR2: SGHRS, YFSETQ. CDR3 size: 16 residues. CDR3 bases: TGCGCCAGCAGCTTGGAGGCAGCCGCGAACACCGGGGAGCTGTTTTTT. Translated, it gives CASSLEAAANTGELFF.

The V and J genes are TRBV19 and TRBJ1-2, with D possibly being TRBD1 (6 bases). This CDR3 spans 15 amino acids. The V gene lost 4 bases and the J gene lost 2 bases, with 14 bases spanning the gap. The germline gives CDR1 LNHDA, CDR2 SQIVND (reference sequence). As DNA, the CDR3 is TGTGCCAGTAGTAAGAGGGCTGGACAGAACTATGGCTACACCTTC. Protein product: CASSKRAGQNYGYTF.